Listed below are T cell receptor beta chains from one sample, sequenced in a study of blood T cell repertoires in COVID-19. Method: immunoSEQ multiplex PCR; TCRdb's copy keeps in-frame clones and lacks some. The sample includes fewer than 150,000 clones, about 87% of them seen just once. The sample taken for sequencing was PBMCs or T cells enriched from blood (not recorded which). These receptors were obtained from a man aged 50 to 60 in a cohort exposed to, infected with or recovered from COVID-19 (not recorded which). Each CDR3 is given with its conserved first and last residue. The D gene is left open where the match is weak. Some rows have no size entry. The others give once, few or many, or a class for an expanded clone.

j_call d_call clone_size v_call cdr3_nt cdr3_aa
TRBJ2-3 NA NA TRBV5-1 TGCGCCAGCAGCTCCGGCACAGATACGCAGTATTTT CASSSGTDTQYF
TRBJ1-1 NA NA TRBV5-1 TGCGCCAGCAGCCTCGGCCCGGGGGCGGGGGATGAAGCTTTCTTT CASSLGPGAGDEAFF
TRBJ1-5 NA NA TRBV5-6 TGTGCCAGCAGCTTGTTTAGGGGAAATCAGCCCCAGCATTTT CASSLFRGNQPQHF
TRBJ2-7 TRBD2 NA TRBV6-6 TGTGCCAGCAGTCCCCGGGGAGCGGGGGGGACCTACGAGCAGTACTTC CASSPRGAGGTYEQYF
TRBJ2-7 NA NA TRBV6-4 TGTGCCAGCAGTTGGATAACAGGGATCTCCTACGAGCAGTACTTC CASSWITGISYEQYF
TRBJ1-2 NA NA TRBV9 TGTGCCAGCAGCGTTAAGGTGGGGCTGGGAGGCTACACCTTC CASSVKVGLGGYTF
TRBJ1-1 NA NA TRBV27 TGTGCCAGCAGTCCCCGGGTCATGAACACTGAAGCTTTCTTT CASSPRVMNTEAFF
TRBJ2-3 TRBD2 NA TRBV4-1 TGCGCCAGCAGCCCCGCCTTACTAGCGGGGGGCCAGGGGGATACGCAGTATTTT CASSPALLAGGQGDTQYF
TRBJ1-5 NA NA TRBV7-2 TGTGCCAGCAGCTTCGTTAATCAGCCCCAGCATTTT CASSFVNQPQHF
TRBJ2-3 TRBD2 NA TRBV10-3 TGTGCCATCAGTGACCCCCTAGCGGGAGTCACAGATACGCAGTATTTT CAISDPLAGVTDTQYF
TRBJ2-7 TRBD2 few TRBV28 TGTGCCAGCAACCGGGGTAGCGGGAGTTTCGACGAGCAGTACTTC CASNRGSGSFDEQYF
TRBJ1-2 TRBD1 NA TRBV5-4 TGTGCCAGCAGCCAGGACAGGGTGGGATATGGCTACACCTTC CASSQDRVGYGYTF
TRBJ2-3 TRBD1 NA TRBV7-9 TGTGCCAGCAGCTTAGCAACAGGGGCAGATACGCAGTATTTT CASSLATGADTQYF
TRBJ2-1 TRBD1 NA TRBV5-1 TGCGCCAGCAGCCGAACGCCGGGACAGCCCTACAATGAGCAGTTCTTC CASSRTPGQPYNEQFF
TRBJ1-2 TRBD1 NA TRBV5-1 TGCGCCAGCTCTCGGACAGGGGGCTTTGCTAACTATGGCTACACCTTC CASSRTGGFANYGYTF
TRBJ1-2 NA NA TRBV28 TGTGCCAGCAGACGGGACACAGGAGTGGGCTACACCTTC CASRRDTGVGYTF
TRBJ1-1 NA NA TRBV11-2 TGTGCCAGCAGCTCTATCGGGGTTGAAGCTTTCTTT CASSSIGVEAFF
TRBJ1-1 TRBD1 NA TRBV5-1 TGCGCCAGCAGCCTAAGACAGGGAGGAGGTATCACTGAAGCTTTCTTT CASSLRQGGGITEAFF